The rows below give T cell receptor beta chains drawn from one sample of a study of shared clonotypes between healthy human individuals. Sequencing used immunoSEQ multiplex PCR; TCRdb keeps in-frame clones, though not all of them. The table records approximately 1.4 million clones, under 99% of them present only once. Sequencing was carried out using naive CD4+ T cells sorted from blood. The receptors shown here come from a man aged 25 to 40 in good health. Both conserved end residues are part of each CDR3. A D gene is named only where the DNA matches it firmly. Only part of the rows carry a size: once, few, many, or a class if the clone is expanded.

-	TRBV7-9	TRBJ2-5	-	CASSQLRETQYF	TGTGCCAGCAGCCAGCTTCGTGAGACCCAGTACTTC
-	TRBV7-6	TRBJ2-7	-	CASSLGQGRYEQYF	TGTGCCAGCAGCTTGGGGCAGGGACGCTACGAGCAGTACTTC
-	TRBV23-1	TRBJ2-1	TRBD2	CASSQSWREGDNEQFF	TGCGCCAGCAGTCAATCGTGGCGGGAGGGCGACAATGAGCAGTTCTTC
-	TRBV19	TRBJ1-2	-	CASRGAGANYGYTF	TGTGCCAGTAGAGGCGCAGGAGCTAACTATGGCTACACCTTC
-	TRBV18	TRBJ2-1	TRBD1	CASSPLGTGRGNEQFF	TGTGCCAGCTCACCACTAGGGACAGGTAGAGGCAATGAGCAGTTCTTC
-	TRBV19	TRBJ1-2	TRBD1	CASSIGLNRDRDHGYTF	TGTGCCAGTAGTATAGGCTTAAACCGGGACAGGGACCATGGCTACACCTTC
-	TRBV5-1	TRBJ2-3	TRBD2	CASSLRLPSGASTDTQYF	TGCGCCAGCAGCTTGCGCTTACCTAGCGGGGCTAGCACAGATACGCAGTATTTT
-	TRBV5-1	TRBJ1-4	-	CASSLVAGPEKLFF	TGCGCCAGCAGCTTGGTTGCGGGGCCTGAAAAACTGTTTTTT
-	TRBV28	TRBJ2-6	-	CASRGSGSGANVLTF	TGTGCCAGCAGGGGGTCTGGGTCTGGGGCCAACGTCCTGACTTTC
-	TRBV7-6	TRBJ2-7	TRBD2	CASSPRPGLAGARYYYEQYF	TGTGCCAGCAGCCCCCGCCCGGGACTAGCGGGAGCACGGTACTACTACGAGCAGTACTTC
-	TRBV19	TRBJ2-1	TRBD2	CASSFLAGSASVEQFF	TGTGCCAGTAGTTTCCTAGCGGGATCCGCGAGTGTTGAGCAGTTCTTC
-	TRBV5-4	TRBJ1-1	-	CASSLAQVNTEAFF	TGTGCCAGCAGCTTGGCCCAGGTGAACACTGAAGCTTTCTTT
-	TRBV27	TRBJ2-1	TRBD2	CASSHLGGELAGYAQFF	TGTGCCAGCAGCCACCTGGGGGGGGAGCTAGCCGGATACGCGCAGTTCTTC
-	TRBV27	TRBJ2-1	-	CASSLSGYEQFF	TGTGCCAGCAGTTTATCAGGGTATGAGCAGTTCTTC
-	TRBV6-6	TRBJ2-3	-	CASSPASGTDTQYF	TGTGCCAGCAGTCCCGCCTCCGGCACAGATACGCAGTATTTT
-	TRBV6-5	TRBJ2-3	-	CASSYGHRTDTQYF	TGTGCCAGCAGTTACGGGCACCGCACAGATACGCAGTATTTT
-	TRBV15	TRBJ2-3	-	CATSRGSGRTSTDTQYF	TGTGCCACCAGCAGAGGGTCTGGTAGGACTAGCACAGATACGCAGTATTTT
-	TRBV5-1	TRBJ2-1	TRBD2	CASSLEGLAGDNEQFF	TGCGCCAGCAGCTTGGAGGGACTAGCGGGCGACAATGAGCAGTTCTTC
-	TRBV11-3	TRBJ2-1	-	CASSSRGRRNEQFF	TGTGCCAGCAGCTCCCGGGGCCGACGCAATGAGCAGTTCTTC
once	TRBV29-1	TRBJ2-2	TRBD1	CSVDGTGGKNTGELFF	TGCAGCGTTGACGGGACAGGGGGGAAGAACACCGGGGAGCTGTTTTTT
-	TRBV9	TRBJ2-1	-	CASSAHFQGSSYNEQFF	TGTGCCAGCAGCGCCCATTTTCAGGGGAGCTCCTACAATGAGCAGTTCTTC
-	TRBV27	TRBJ1-1	-	CASSLKRGDLGFF	TGTGCCAGCAGTTTGAAACGGGGCGACCTGGGTTTCTTT
-	TRBV18	TRBJ1-1	-	CASSPRNGVMNTEAFF	TGTGCCAGCTCACCACGGAATGGGGTCATGAACACTGAAGCTTTCTTT
-	TRBV5-1	TRBJ2-2	-	CASSLDPTGELFF	TGCGCCAGCAGCTTAGACCCTACCGGGGAGCTGTTTTTT
-	TRBV5-7	TRBJ2-7	-	CASSLAAAEAEKNYEQYF	TGTGCCAGCAGCTTGGCGGCGGCGGAGGCCGAGAAAAACTACGAGCAGTACTTC
-	TRBV5-1	TRBJ2-7	-	CASSLAGGPDYEQYF	TGCGCCAGCAGCTTGGCCGGAGGGCCTGACTACGAGCAGTACTTC
-	TRBV9	TRBJ2-2	-	CASSVVGDTGELFF	TGTGCCAGCAGCGTAGTGGGGGACACCGGGGAGCTGTTTTTT
-	TRBV5-1	TRBJ2-5	-	CASSLVEGTRQTQYF	TGCGCCAGCAGCTTAGTGGAGGGAACTAGGCAGACCCAGTACTTC
-	TRBV18	TRBJ2-7	-	CASSSRMTNRDYEQYF	TGTGCCAGCTCATCAAGAATGACAAATAGAGACTACGAGCAGTACTTC
once	TRBV19	TRBJ1-4	-	CASSPQGRLNEKLFF	TGTGCCAGTAGTCCACAGGGTAGACTTAATGAAAAACTGTTTTTT
-	TRBV28	TRBJ2-7	TRBD2	CARKIAGALYEQYF	TGTGCCAGGAAGATAGCGGGAGCGCTCTACGAGCAGTACTTC
-	TRBV27	TRBJ2-7	-	CASSLIAASSYEQYF	TGTGCCAGCAGTTTGATAGCGGCGAGCTCCTACGAGCAGTACTTC
once	TRBV7-7	TRBJ2-1	TRBD2	CASSPGLAGHNEQFF	TGTGCCAGCAGCCCTGGACTAGCGGGACACAATGAGCAGTTCTTC
-	TRBV7-9	TRBJ1-1	-	CASGDLNTEAFF	TGTGCCAGCGGCGATTTAAACACTGAAGCTTTCTTT
-	TRBV10-3	TRBJ2-1	-	CASGVRAESRSYNEQFF	TGTGCCAGCGGGGTTCGGGCGGAGAGCCGCTCCTACAATGAGCAGTTCTTC